The 15 T cell receptor beta chains given below trace back to one sample, sequenced in a study. A single record per CDR3 protein comes from TCRdb applying MiXCR to the RT-PCR reads. Of around 700,000 distinct CDR3 sequences listed, 12% to 15% are singletons. The sequenced sample was memory CD4+ T cells from blood. The receptors shown here come from a female donor in good health, serving as a healthy control.

This clonotype showed up many times. This chain connects TRBV28 to TRBJ2-7; D unresolved. Germline loops: CDR1 MDHEN, CDR2 SYDVKM. The CDR3 has 16 residues. Trimming left V 4 bases short and J 0 bases short, with 16 bases between. The CDR3 protein is CASSSNSRSGSYEQYF. As DNA, the CDR3 is TGTGCCAGCAGTTCCAACAGCCGGTCCGGCTCCTACGAGCAGTACTTC. Variable domain in full (rest from reference TRBV28 and TRBJ2-7): DVKVTQSSRYLVKRTGEKVFLECVQDMDHENMFWYRQDPGLGLRLIYFSYDVKMKEKGDIPEGYSVSREKKERFSLILESASTNQTSMYLCASSSNSRSGSYEQYFGPGTRLTVT.

The rearrangement uses TRBV7-2 and TRBJ2-5; 7 nucleotides match TRBD1. V lost 5 bases and J lost 4; bases outside the gene matches: 16. The CDR3 runs 17 residues. Germline V gene sequence: CDR1 SGHTA, CDR2 FQGNSA. The CDR3 here is CASSTTQGSRVGETQYF. The DNA for the CDR3 is TGTGCCAGCAGCACGACACAGGGGAGCAGGGTGGGAGAGACCCAGTACTTC.

This clonotype was counted a few times. The chain combines TRBV12-3 or TRBV12-4 with TRBJ1-2; D is ambiguous. The CDR3 is made up of 12 amino acids. Trimming removed 5 bases from V and 1 base from J, with 5 bases in between. CDR3 region: CASSRLNYGYTF. CDR3 DNA sequence: TGTGCCAGCAGTCGGCTTAACTATGGCTACACCTTC.

This clonotype turned up a few times. This chain joins TRBV7-2 and TRBJ2-3; D unresolved. Trimming left V 1 base short and J 2 bases short, with 10 bases between. This CDR3 comprises 15 residues. CDR1 SGHTA and CDR2 FQGNSA come from the germline V gene. The CDR3 loop is CASSLGRGFTDTQYF. The CDR3 bases are TGTGCCAGCAGCTTAGGTCGCGGTTTCACAGATACGCAGTATTTT.

This chain connects TRBV28 to TRBJ2-5, with 9 bases identical to TRBD1. V lost 6 bases to trimming and J lost 5 bases; unmatched junction nucleotides: 7. CDR1 and CDR2 from the germline V gene are MDHEN and SYDVKM. The CDR3 runs 14 residues. The CDR3 DNA reads as TGTGCCAGCAGATTGGACAGGGGACGCGAGACCCAGTACTTC. Protein: CASRLDRGRETQYF.

J is TRBJ2-2 and V is TRBV7-9; 10 bases match TRBD2. Per the germline V gene, CDR1 is SEHNR and CDR2 is FQNEAQ (reference sequence). The V gene end was trimmed by 5 bases and the J gene end by 7 bases; junction bases not matched to a gene: 10. The CDR3 is made up of 16 amino acids. CDR3 residues: CASSPSGRGSIGELFF. CDR3 coding DNA: TGTGCCAGCAGCCCCAGCGGGAGGGGGAGCATCGGGGAGCTGTTTTTT.

This clonotype came up a few times. The CDR3 spells CASSLGLAGVRSDTQYF. The CDR3 bases are TGCGCCAGCAGCCTGGGACTAGCGGGAGTTAGGTCAGATACGCAGTATTTT. This chain connects TRBV5-1 to TRBJ2-3; 14 nucleotides match TRBD2. Germline V gene sequence: CDR1 SGHRS, CDR2 YFSETQ. V shed 4 bases, J shed 4 bases, and the junction held 8 bases outside the gene matches. This CDR3 region has 17 residues.

The chain has TRBV6-2 or TRBV6-3 and TRBJ2-1, with TRBD2 as a possible D gene (5 bases). CDR3 size: 12 residues. Germline values: CDR1 MNHEY, CDR2 SVGEGT. V lost 8 bases and J 4 bases, leaving 9 bases between the germline ends. The CDR3 region has the DNA TGTGCCAGCGGCGAGCGGTACAATGAGCAGTTCTTC. Amino acid sequence: CASGERYNEQFF.

J is TRBJ2-2 and V is TRBV5-1; D gene uncertain. Looked up from germline, CDR1 is SGHRS and CDR2 is YFSETQ. This CDR3 has 15 residues. V was cut by 1 base and J by 0 bases, with 7 bases left in between. DNA for the CDR3: TGCGCCAGCAGCTTGAGGGCTTCGAACACCGGGGAGCTGTTTTTT. The encoded protein is CASSLRASNTGELFF.

A word on this clonotype: This may come from a read error, since a much larger clone is one base off. V is TRBV20-1 and J is TRBJ2-7; TRBD1 matches 9 bases. Germline CDR1 is DFQATT and CDR2 is SNEGSKA (reference sequence). The CDR3 totals 13 residues. The CDR3 loop reads CSPRPGQGYEQYF. CDR3 in DNA: TGCAGTCCTAGACCGGGACAGGGCTACGAGCAGTACTTC.

CDR3 bases: TGCGCCAGCAGCCTACGTCCCGGGACAGGGAACACTGAAGCTTTCTTT. It codes for CASSLRPGTGNTEAFF. The genes are TRBV5-1 and TRBJ1-1; 8 nucleotides agree with TRBD1. The V segment lost 4 bases and the J segment 1 base; nucleotides outside the gene matches: 9. The CDR3 runs to 16 residues. Per germline, CDR1 SGHRS and CDR2 YFSETQ.

J is TRBJ2-2 and V is TRBV9; 9 positions agree with TRBD2. Per the germline V gene, CDR1 is SGDLS and CDR2 is YYNGEE. Germline trimming cut 0 bases from V and 2 bases from J; bases unmatched to any gene: 2. The CDR3 is 16 amino acids. CDR3: CASSVGSGGNTGELFF. CDR3 sequence (DNA): TGTGCCAGCAGCGTAGGTAGCGGGGGAAACACCGGGGAGCTGTTTTTT.

J is TRBJ2-1 and V is TRBV20-1; maybe TRBD2 (6 bases). V lost 1 base, J lost 8 bases, and 18 bases lay in between. Looked up from germline, CDR1 is DFQATT and CDR2 is SNEGSKA (reference sequence). This CDR3 is built from 15 residues. The CDR3 region has the DNA TGCAGTGCTAGAGCACCGGGACTTAGCACCCATGAGCAGTTCTTC. As protein: CSARAPGLSTHEQFF.

The chain links TRBV28 to TRBJ1-2; D might be TRBD1 (5 bases). Trimming shortened V by 1 base and J by 7 bases, and 13 bases separated the two germline ends. Germline V lookup: CDR1 MDHEN, CDR2 SYDVKM. This CDR3 is built from 14 residues. CDR3 sequence: CASSLSWGAGGYTF. The CDR3 DNA reads as TGTGCCAGCAGTTTATCTTGGGGCGCGGGTGGCTACACCTTC.

This clonotype showed up just a few times. The genes are TRBV6-1 and TRBJ1-5, with D unresolved. Trimming stripped 1 base from V and 7 bases from J, with 11 bases between. CDR1 and CDR2 (germline): MNHNS, SASEGT. The CDR3 covers 14 residues. CDR3 sequence: CASSEEVGWQPQHF. CDR3 coding DNA: TGTGCCAGCAGTGAAGAAGTGGGGTGGCAGCCCCAGCATTTT.